This T cell receptor beta chain was found in a study of blood T cell repertoires in COVID-19. CDR3 size: 13 residues. V was shortened by 5 bases and J by 1 base, with 9 bases between the two germline ends. The germline V gene encodes CDR1 WNHNN and CDR2 SYGVQD (reference sequence). It was within 2 weeks before study entry that exposed participants met a COVID-19 case. The table lists this clone with a few counts. The protocol was immunoSEQ multiplex PCR, while the TCRdb copy is restricted to in-frame clones and leaves out a portion. The data show 250,000 to 400,000 clones, with roughly 85% seen just once and 1.9% held by the top ten.

The V call is TRBV10-1, the J call TRBJ2-7; D is unresolved. This clonotype originated in a woman in her thirties who had been exposed to COVID-19. Sequences were obtained from PBMCs or T cells enriched from blood (not recorded which). CDR3 protein: CASSSTRSYEQYF. The CDR3 DNA reads as TGCGCCAGCAGTTCAACTCGTTCCTACGAGCAGTACTTC.